This record looks at one T cell receptor beta chain sequence and its context. No antigen is known for it. This specimen belongs to a study of T cell responses to AZD1222 COVID-19 vaccine. The ends were cut back, 6 bases at V and 5 bases at J, with 5 bases in the middle. Germline V gives CDR1 SNHLY, CDR2 FYNNEI. CDR3 size: 12 residues. The repertoire was sequenced with immunoSEQ multiplex PCR; TCRdb's copy has only in-frame clones and lacks some. Of about 200,000 clones in the sample, more than 85% are singletons; the top ten hold under 4%. Study-level points and caveats: Baseline seropositivity occurred in only a handful of AZD1222 recipients. Nearly half of unique spike-specific TCRs reportedly avoided B.1.351 and B.1.1.7 mutated regions.

This specimen was peripheral blood, taken 28 days after the second AZD1222 dose. This chain joins TRBV2 and TRBJ1-6; the D is unclear. This clonotype was sampled from an adult who received the AZD1222 COVID-19 vaccine. The CDR3 sequence: CASRVDNSPLHF. CDR3 DNA sequence: TGTGCCAGCAGGGTAGATAATTCACCCCTCCACTTT.